This T cell receptor (beta chain) was documented in a study of blood T cells in healthy people across ages. Study-wide background: About one barcoded beta molecule was captured per two T cells (by template switching).

Study-wide points: Donor CMV status was unknown, possibly confounding expanded clonotype changes.

This clonotype was recorded a few times. Its antigen is unknown. Germline V gene data show CDR1 as SGHTA and CDR2 as FQGNSA. This CDR3 comprises 16 residues. Next came a second PCR, run for about 7 to 12 cycles, which used a sample-barcoded 5' primer along with a J-beta primer mix. A single record per CDR3 protein comes from TCRdb applying MiXCR to the 5' RACE reads. Counted here are over 600,000 distinct CDR3 sequences, more than 35% occurring once; the ten biggest clones make up 15% to 20%. Researchers isolated at least 6.5 million PBMCs per sample. Per individual sample, total RNA of at least 6 micrograms was extracted.

This chain connects TRBV7-2 to TRBJ2-1; 7 nucleotides line up with TRBD2. The DNA end is a closer match to TRBJ2-7, so the J assignment may be wrong. The receptor was isolated from a man aged 80 or over in good health. The specimen was blood. The CDR3 region is CASSLVGGQGYNEQYF. Written as DNA, the CDR3 is TGTGCCAGCAGCTTAGTGGGAGGGCAGGGCTACAATGAGCAGTACTTC.